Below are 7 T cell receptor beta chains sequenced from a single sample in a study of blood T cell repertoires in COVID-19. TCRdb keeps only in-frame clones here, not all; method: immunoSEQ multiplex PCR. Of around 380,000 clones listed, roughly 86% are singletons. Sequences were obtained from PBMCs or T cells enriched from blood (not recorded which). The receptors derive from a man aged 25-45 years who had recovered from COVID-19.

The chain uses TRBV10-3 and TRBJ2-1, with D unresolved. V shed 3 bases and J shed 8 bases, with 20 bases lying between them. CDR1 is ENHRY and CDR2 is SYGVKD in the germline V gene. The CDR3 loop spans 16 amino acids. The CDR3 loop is CAISDYPSPQVYEQFF. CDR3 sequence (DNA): TGTGCCATCAGTGACTACCCGAGCCCTCAGGTTTATGAGCAGTTCTTC.

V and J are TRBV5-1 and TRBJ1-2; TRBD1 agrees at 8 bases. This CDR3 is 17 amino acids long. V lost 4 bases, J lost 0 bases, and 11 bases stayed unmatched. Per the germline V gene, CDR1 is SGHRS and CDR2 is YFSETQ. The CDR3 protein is CASSNRTGRESNYGYTF. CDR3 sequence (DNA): TGCGCCAGCAGCAACCGGACAGGGAGGGAGTCTAACTATGGCTACACCTTC.

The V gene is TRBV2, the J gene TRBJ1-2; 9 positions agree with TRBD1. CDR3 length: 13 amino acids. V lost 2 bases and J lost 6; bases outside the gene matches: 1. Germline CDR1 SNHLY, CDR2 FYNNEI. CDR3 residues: CASSETGGDGYTF. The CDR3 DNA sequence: TGTGCCAGCAGTGAAACAGGGGGCGATGGCTACACCTTC.

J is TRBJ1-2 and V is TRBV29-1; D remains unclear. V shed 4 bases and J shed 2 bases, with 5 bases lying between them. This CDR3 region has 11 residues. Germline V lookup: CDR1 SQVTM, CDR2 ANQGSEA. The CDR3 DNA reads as TGCAGCGTTGTAGTGAACTATGGCTACACCTTC. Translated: CSVVVNYGYTF.

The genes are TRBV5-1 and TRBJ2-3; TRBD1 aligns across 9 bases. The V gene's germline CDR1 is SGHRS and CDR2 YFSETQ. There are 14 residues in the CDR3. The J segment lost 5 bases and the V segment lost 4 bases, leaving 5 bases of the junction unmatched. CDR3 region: CASSPGTGLDTQYF. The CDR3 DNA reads TGCGCCAGCAGCCCGGGGACAGGGTTAGATACGCAGTATTTT.

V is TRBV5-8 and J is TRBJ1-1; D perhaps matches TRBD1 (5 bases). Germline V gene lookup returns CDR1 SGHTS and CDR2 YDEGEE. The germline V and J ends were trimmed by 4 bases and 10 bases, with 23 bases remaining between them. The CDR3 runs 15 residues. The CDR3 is CASSPRIGAPRLAFF. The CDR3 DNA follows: TGTGCCAGCAGCCCCCGCATTGGGGCCCCCCGATTAGCTTTCTTT.

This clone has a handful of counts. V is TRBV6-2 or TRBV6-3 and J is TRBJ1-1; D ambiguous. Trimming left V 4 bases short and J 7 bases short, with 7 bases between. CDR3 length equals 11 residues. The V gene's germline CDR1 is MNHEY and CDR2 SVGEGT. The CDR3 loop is CASSSTLEAFF. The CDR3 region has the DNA TGTGCCAGCAGTTCGACACTTGAAGCTTTCTTT.